Described below is a single TCR beta chain sequence and its context. Its specificity is unknown. This CDR3 is built from 15 residues. Germline V gene data show CDR1 as DFQATT and CDR2 as SNEGSKA (reference sequence). V gave up 0 bases and J gave up 3 bases, with 15 bases separating them. The data were obtained in a study of blood T cells in healthy people across ages. Then a second PCR, running roughly 6 to 11 cycles, was carried out with a sample-barcoded 5' primer and a J-beta primer mix. MiXCR was run by TCRdb on the 5' RACE reads, yielding one entry per CDR3 protein. The sample shows approximately 1,100,000 distinct CDR3 sequences, around 43% of them seen only once. Study-wide findings and caveats: PBMCs left unsorted prevented a conclusive naive versus antigen-experienced comparison.

The clonotype was recovered from a woman aged 55-70 years in good health. Sequences were obtained from blood. The chain links TRBV20-1 to TRBJ2-7, with a weak D call TRBD2 (6 bases). The DNA for the CDR3 is TGCAGTGCTAGAGACTTCGCGGGACTCGACTACGAGCAGTACTTC. It encodes CSARDFAGLDYEQYF.